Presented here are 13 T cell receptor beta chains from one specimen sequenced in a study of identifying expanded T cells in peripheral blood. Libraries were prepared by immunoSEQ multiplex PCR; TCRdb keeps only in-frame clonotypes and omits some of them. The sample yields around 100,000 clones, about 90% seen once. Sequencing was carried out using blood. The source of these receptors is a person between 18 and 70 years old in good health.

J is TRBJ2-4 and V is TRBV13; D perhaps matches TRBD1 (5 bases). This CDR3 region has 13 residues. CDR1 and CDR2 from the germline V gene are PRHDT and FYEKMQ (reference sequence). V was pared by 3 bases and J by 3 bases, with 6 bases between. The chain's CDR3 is CASSFDSKNIQYF. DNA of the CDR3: TGTGCCAGCAGCTTTGACAGCAAAAACATTCAGTACTTC.

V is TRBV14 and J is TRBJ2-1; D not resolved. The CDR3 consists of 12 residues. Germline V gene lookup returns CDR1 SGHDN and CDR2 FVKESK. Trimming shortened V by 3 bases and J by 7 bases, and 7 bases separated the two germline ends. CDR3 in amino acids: CASSQETNEQFF. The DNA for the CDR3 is TGTGCCAGCAGCCAGGAGACAAATGAGCAGTTCTTC.

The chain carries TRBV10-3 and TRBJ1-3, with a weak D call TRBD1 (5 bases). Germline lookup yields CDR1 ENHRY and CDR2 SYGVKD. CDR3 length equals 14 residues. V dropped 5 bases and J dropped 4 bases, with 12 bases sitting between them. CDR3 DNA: TGTGCCATCAGTACATCAGGGTACGGAAACACCATATATTTT. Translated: CAISTSGYGNTIYF.

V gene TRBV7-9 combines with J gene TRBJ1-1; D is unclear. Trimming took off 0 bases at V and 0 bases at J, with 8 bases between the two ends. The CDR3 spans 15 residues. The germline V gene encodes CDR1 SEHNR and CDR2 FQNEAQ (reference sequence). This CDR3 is CASSLAQGLNTEAFF. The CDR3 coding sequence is TGTGCCAGCAGCTTAGCGCAAGGATTGAACACTGAAGCTTTCTTT.

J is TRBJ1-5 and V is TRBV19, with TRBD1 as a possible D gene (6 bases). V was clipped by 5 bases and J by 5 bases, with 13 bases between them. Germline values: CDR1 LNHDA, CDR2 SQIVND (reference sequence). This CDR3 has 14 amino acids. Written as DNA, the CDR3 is TGTGCCAGTAGTTCACAGGGCCCCCATCAGCCCCAGCATTTT. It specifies CASSSQGPHQPQHF.

CDR3 protein: CAISEGSGNEKLFF. The CDR3 coding sequence is TGTGCCATCAGTGAAGGGTCAGGGAATGAAAAACTGTTTTTT. J is TRBJ1-4 and V is TRBV10-3, with D maybe TRBD1 (5 bases). Between the trimmed V and J ends, which lost 3 bases and 5 bases, there was a span of 10 bases. This CDR3 is built from 14 residues. CDR1 ENHRY and CDR2 SYGVKD come from the germline V gene.

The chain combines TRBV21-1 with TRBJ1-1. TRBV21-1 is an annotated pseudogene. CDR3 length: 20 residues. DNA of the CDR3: TGTGCCAGCAGCAAAAGGCCTGCTTCCCCTTGGAGGGTTATGAACACTGAAGCTTTCTTT. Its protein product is CASSKRPASPWRVMNTEAFF.

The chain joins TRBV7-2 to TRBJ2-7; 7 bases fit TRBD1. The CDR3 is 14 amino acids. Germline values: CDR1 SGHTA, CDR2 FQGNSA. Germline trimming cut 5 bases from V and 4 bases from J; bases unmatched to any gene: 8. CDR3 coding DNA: TGTGCCAGCAGCCGTTACAGGGGTCGATACGAGCAGTACTTC. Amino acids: CASSRYRGRYEQYF.

This CDR3 reads CASTRGTSRETQYF. For the CDR3, the DNA is TGTGCCAGCACCCGCGGGACTAGCCGAGAGACCCAGTACTTC. This rearrangement joins TRBV2 to TRBJ2-5, with TRBD2 matching over 9 bases. CDR3 length: 14 residues. V lost 7 bases and J lost 4; bases outside the gene matches: 7. The germline V gene has CDR1 SNHLY and CDR2 FYNNEI.

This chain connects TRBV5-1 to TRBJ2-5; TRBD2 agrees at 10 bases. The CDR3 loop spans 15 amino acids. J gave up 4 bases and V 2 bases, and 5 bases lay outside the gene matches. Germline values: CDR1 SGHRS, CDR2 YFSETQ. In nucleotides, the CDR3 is TGCGCCAGCAGCTTCCTAGCGGGAGTTGGAGAGACCCAGTACTTC. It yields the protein CASSFLAGVGETQYF.

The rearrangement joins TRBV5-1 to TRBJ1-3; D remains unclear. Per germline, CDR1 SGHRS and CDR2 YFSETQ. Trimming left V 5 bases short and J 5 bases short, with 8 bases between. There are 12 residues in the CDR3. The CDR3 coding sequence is TGCGCCAGCAGTTCCGACCGAAACACCATATATTTT. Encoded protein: CASSSDRNTIYF.

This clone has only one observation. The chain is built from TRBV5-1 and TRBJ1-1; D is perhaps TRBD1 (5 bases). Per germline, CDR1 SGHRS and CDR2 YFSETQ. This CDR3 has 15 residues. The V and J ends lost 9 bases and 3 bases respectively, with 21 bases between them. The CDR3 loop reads CATTPYGGRDTEAFF. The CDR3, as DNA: TGCGCCACCACACCTTATGGGGGGAGGGACACTGAAGCTTTCTTT.

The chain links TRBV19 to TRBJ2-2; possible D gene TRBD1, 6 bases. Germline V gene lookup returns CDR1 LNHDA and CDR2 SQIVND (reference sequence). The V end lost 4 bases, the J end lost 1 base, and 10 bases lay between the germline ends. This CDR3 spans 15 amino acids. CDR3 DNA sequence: TGTGCCAGTAGTAGGACAGACCTGAACACCGGGGAGCTGTTTTTT. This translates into CASSRTDLNTGELFF.